This T cell receptor beta chain was retrieved from a study of vaccination and CD4 T cells after COVID-19. Study background: SARS-CoV-2 positivity in convalescent patients was established by nasal swab PCR; nine had mild and one severe disease.

Regarding this clonotype: What it binds is unknown. At one boundary the junction diverges from the germline segment, which might be a read error.

The CDR3 has 15 residues. Germline CDR1 DFQATT, CDR2 SNEGSKA (reference sequence). Sequenced with the Oncomine TCR Beta short-read assay was DNA taken from cultured CD4+ T cells. A single record per CDR3 protein comes from TCRdb applying MiXCR to the PCR reads. The table includes about 16,000 distinct CDR3 sequences, roughly three fifths detected once. Treatment here: approximately nine-day PBMC culture with coronavirus spike peptide pools or control peptides (ViraFEST assay). The source is a human donor who had recovered from COVID-19. Sequenced sample: CD4+ T cells from blood, cultured in vitro. The V gene is TRBV20-1, the J gene TRBJ2-4; 8 bases agree with TRBD2. The CDR3 spells CSVRLPSGQKNIQYF. Here the CDR3 DNA reads TGCAGTGTTAGATTACCTAGCGGGCAAAAAAACATTCAGTACTTC.